Shown below are 2 T cell receptor beta chains from a single sample sequenced in a study of blood T cell repertoires in COVID-19. Clones were read by immunoSEQ multiplex PCR, and TCRdb kept only the in-frame ones, dropping some. The sample consists of 300,000 to 450,000 clones, 75% to 90% of them appearing once. The sample comprised PBMCs or T cells enriched from blood (not recorded which). Every receptor here comes from a man aged 18 to 30 who had recovered from COVID-19.

The chain is built from TRBV9 and TRBJ2-7, with D perhaps matching TRBD2 (5 bases). V gave up 0 bases and J gave up 6 bases, with 16 bases separating them. CDR3 size: 15 residues. Germline CDR1 reads SGDLS; CDR2 reads YYNGEE. CDR3 DNA sequence: TGTGCCAGCAGCGTAGGAGAGGGCAGCGGCGGCGAGCAGTACTTC. Its translation is CASSVGEGSGGEQYF.

The V and J genes are TRBV12-3 or TRBV12-4 and TRBJ1-2, with a possible D match to TRBD1 (6 bases). The CDR3 has 13 amino acids. Trimming shortened V by 6 bases and J by 8 bases, and 16 bases separated the two germline ends. The CDR3 DNA reads TGTGCCAGCAGCACAAAGGGGGTTCGAGGCTACACCTTC. It translates to CASSTKGVRGYTF.